This T cell receptor beta chain was documented in a study of blood T cell repertoires in COVID-19. Study-level information: Sites in the United States, Italy and Spain provided acute and convalescent COVID-19 samples. The cDNA or gDNA used as material had been derived from T cells, B-cell-depleted T cells, or PBMCs.

Using immunoSEQ multiplex PCR, the repertoire was profiled, and TCRdb retains in-frame clones only, with some absent. This sample yields approximately 250,000 clones, of which 80% to 95% are seen a single time; roughly 2.9% belongs to the top ten. Trimming left V 7 bases short and J 5 bases short, with 15 bases between. CDR3 length equals 13 residues. Germline CDR1 reads MNHEY; CDR2 reads SVGAGI. It was within 2 weeks before study entry that exposed participants met a COVID-19 case. The genes are TRBV6-5 and TRBJ2-7, with D tentatively TRBD1 (6 bases). The TCR sequence derives from a man aged 35 to 55 who had been exposed to COVID-19. Sequencing was carried out using PBMCs or T cells enriched from blood (not recorded which). The CDR3 region is CASKFPGDHEQYF. The CDR3 bases are TGTGCCAGCAAATTCCCAGGGGACCACGAGCAGTACTTC.